A selection of T cell receptor beta chains follows, all from one sample in a study of T-cell reconstitution after alpha-beta-depleted transplantation in children. TCRdb passed the PCR reads through MiXCR, listing each CDR3 protein once. The sample has around 370,000 distinct CDR3 sequences; approximately 10% are singletons. This specimen was PBMCs from the stem cell graft donor, taken from the stem cell graft. The receptors stem from a human donor who donated a stem cell graft to a child with acute lymphoblastic leukemia. Both conserved end residues are part of each CDR3. Each record gives: D gene, clone size, J gene, V gene, CDR3 DNA, CDR3 protein. A D gene is named only where the DNA matches it firmly. Expanded clones get a size class; other rows say once, few or many, or leave the size out.

>.|few|TRBJ2-3|TRBV7-3
TGTGCCAGCGGGCGCGGAGTTGCAGATACGCAGTATTTT
CASGRGVADTQYF
>.|few|TRBJ1-4|TRBV7-8
TGTGCCAGCAGCTGGCAGCCGAATGAAAAACTGTTTTTT
CASSWQPNEKLFF
>.|.|TRBJ1-2|TRBV25-1
TGTGCCAGCAGTGAATCGAGGGGCTACACCTTC
CASSESRGYTF
>.|few|TRBJ2-7|TRBV7-9
TGTGCCAGCAGCCAGACAGGGAGGAAGGGCGAGCAGTACTTC
CASSQTGRKGEQYF
>.|few|TRBJ1-1|TRBV5-6
TGTGCCAGCAGCTTGCTGCGAAGTACTGAAGCTTTCTTT
CASSLLRSTEAFF
>TRBD2|.|TRBJ2-2|TRBV6-4
TGTGCCACCCCGGCACCACTAGCGGGAGGGCCTAACACCGGGGAGCTGTTTTTT
CATPAPLAGGPNTGELFF
>.|.|TRBJ2-2|TRBV3-1
TGTGCCAGCAGCCAGGCTCCCGGGAGCTTAGCCGGGGAGCTGTTTTTT
CASSQAPGSLAGELFF
>.|.|TRBJ1-4|TRBV20-1
TGCAGTGCTAGAGAATACATGCAAAACAATGAAAAACTGTTTTTT
CSAREYMQNNEKLFF
>TRBD2|.|TRBJ2-2|TRBV12-3/TRBV12-4
TGTACCAGCTGTTTCTTCCTAGCGGGAGGACTGAACACCGGGGAGCTGTTTTTT
CTSCFFLAGGLNTGELFF
>.|few|TRBJ2-3|TRBV11-2
TGTGCCAGCAGCTTACGCGGCCGGCGGGATGGCACAGATACGCAGTATTTT
CASSLRGRRDGTDTQYF
>TRBD2|.|TRBJ2-3|TRBV5-1
TGCGCCAGCAGCAGCGGGACTAGCGGGTTACCAGATACGCAGTATTTT
CASSSGTSGLPDTQYF
>TRBD2|few|TRBJ2-1|TRBV5-1
TGCGCCAGCAGCTTGGGGGAAGCGGGAACCCCTTACAATGAGCAGTTCTTC
CASSLGEAGTPYNEQFF
>TRBD2|few|TRBJ2-7|TRBV12-3/TRBV12-4
TGTGCCAGCCGGGGGGGTAGGGGGACCTACGAGCAGTACTTC
CASRGGRGTYEQYF
>.|.|TRBJ1-2|TRBV4-1
TGCGCCAGCAGCCAAGAGTGGGGGGCAGATGGCTACACCTTC
CASSQEWGADGYTF
>TRBD2|few|TRBJ2-1|TRBV20-1
TGCAGTGCTAGATTTACTAGCGGGAGGGGAAATGAGCAGTTCTTC
CSARFTSGRGNEQFF
>.|many|TRBJ2-1|TRBV27
TGTGCCAGCAGCCTGGAGACTGGGTCCTACAATGAGCAGTTCTTC
CASSLETGSYNEQFF
>.|many|TRBJ1-2|TRBV10-3
TGTGCCATCAGTGACAGACACAACTATGGCTACACCTTC
CAISDRHNYGYTF
>.|.|TRBJ2-3|TRBV5-5
TGTGCCAGCAGCCCGACTCTGGAGAGAGATACGCAGTATTTT
CASSPTLERDTQYF
>TRBD2|few|TRBJ2-7|TRBV20-1
TGCAGTGCTAGAGTACTAGCGGGATATACCTACGAGCAGTACTTC
CSARVLAGYTYEQYF
>TRBD2|.|TRBJ2-1|TRBV9
TGTGCCAGCAGCGTAGACCCCATGGTCCTAGCGGGAGGGCACAATGAGCAGTTCTTC
CASSVDPMVLAGGHNEQFF
>.|few|TRBJ2-1|TRBV24-1
TGTGCCACCAGTGATCCATCCGGGACCCACTACAATGAGCAGTTCTTC
CATSDPSGTHYNEQFF
>.|.|TRBJ2-5|TRBV28
TGTGCCAGCAGTTTGGAAGTCTTAGAGACCCAGTACTTC
CASSLEVLETQYF
>.|few|TRBJ2-3|TRBV7-2
TGTGCCAGCAGCTTAGGCGGAGGAACTAGCACAGATACGCAGTATTTT
CASSLGGGTSTDTQYF
>TRBD1|few|TRBJ2-6|TRBV15
TGTGCCACCAGCCCGCCGGGACAGGGGTACGGGGCCAACGTCCTGACTTTC
CATSPPGQGYGANVLTF
>TRBD2|.|TRBJ2-3|TRBV20-1
TGCAGTGGGGGGACTAGCGGGAATGTAGATACGCAGTATTTT
CSGGTSGNVDTQYF
>TRBD1|many|TRBJ2-2|TRBV5-1
TGCGCCAGCAGCTTGGCACAGGGGAATACCGGGGAGCTGTTTTTT
CASSLAQGNTGELFF
>TRBD2|many|TRBJ2-5|TRBV3-1
TGTGCCAGCAGCCAAGTACTAGCGGGAGGGGCGATGGAAGAGACCCAGTACTTC
CASSQVLAGGAMEETQYF
>.|.|TRBJ2-7|TRBV7-2
TGTGCCAGCAGCTTAGAGGGTTCGGGATCCTACGAGCAGTACTTC
CASSLEGSGSYEQYF
>TRBD1|few|TRBJ1-1|TRBV27
TGTGCCAGCAGTTTATCCCCGGACAGGTTGAACACTGAAGCTTTCTTT
CASSLSPDRLNTEAFF
>TRBD2|.|TRBJ2-5|TRBV28
TGTGCCAGCAGTTCCCCCCGGGAGGGCCCAGAGACCCAGTACTTC
CASSSPREGPETQYF
>.|few|TRBJ2-7|TRBV18
TGTGCCAGCTCACCCGGGACAACCATCGAGCAGTACTTC
CASSPGTTIEQYF
>.|few|TRBJ2-1|TRBV9
TGTGCCAGCAGCGTAGGAGCGGGCCTATACAATGAGCAGTTCTTC
CASSVGAGLYNEQFF
>TRBD1|.|TRBJ2-1|TRBV5-1
TGCGCCAGCAGAGTGTCCGGGACAGGGTACAATGAGCAGTTCTTC
CASRVSGTGYNEQFF
>.|.|TRBJ1-1|TRBV3-1
TGTGCCAGCAGCCATCGACCCCGGTCAAGGAACACTGAAGCTTTCTTT
CASSHRPRSRNTEAFF
>TRBD1|few|TRBJ2-7|TRBV28
TGTGCCAGCAGTTTATTGGGGACGGGACAGAGCTACGAGCAGTACTTC
CASSLLGTGQSYEQYF
>.|many|TRBJ2-1|TRBV5-5
TGTGCCAGCAGCTTTTGGGCAGGGGTCACCAATGAGCAGTTCTTC
CASSFWAGVTNEQFF
>TRBD1|.|TRBJ2-6|TRBV28
TGTGCCAGCAGGTTCTCCGGGACAGGGGGCTCAGGGGCCAACGTCCTGACTTTC
CASRFSGTGGSGANVLTF
>TRBD2|few|TRBJ2-1|TRBV6-5
TGTGCCAGCAGTTGGGAGACTAGCGGGAGTAATGAGCAGTTCTTC
CASSWETSGSNEQFF
>TRBD2|.|TRBJ2-1|TRBV29-1
TGCAGCGCCTGGCGGGAGGGCGGGGACAATGAGCAGTTCTTC
CSAWREGGDNEQFF
>.|.|TRBJ2-3|TRBV20-1
TGCAGTGCTAGAGATGGGCAGGGCCCCCCAGATACGCAGTATTTT
CSARDGQGPPDTQYF
>.|few|TRBJ1-2|TRBV7-2
TGTGCCAGCAGCCCCAGGGCAGCTAACTATGGCTACACCTTC
CASSPRAANYGYTF
>TRBD1|.|TRBJ2-7|TRBV29-1
TGCAGCGTAGGGACAGGGGTGGGGGAGCAGTACTTC
CSVGTGVGEQYF
>.|few|TRBJ2-3|TRBV20-1
TGCAGTGCTAGAGATCTATATGCCCGCCGCACAGATACGCAGTATTTT
CSARDLYARRTDTQYF
>.|.|TRBJ2-7|TRBV7-2
TGTGCCAGCAGCTACACAGGGAGGGGGGTCTCTTACGAGCAGTACTTC
CASSYTGRGVSYEQYF
>TRBD1|.|TRBJ1-2|TRBV6-1
TGTGCCAGCAGACCGGGACAGGGGAGGGATGGCTACACCTTC
CASRPGQGRDGYTF
>TRBD1|.|TRBJ2-7|TRBV28
TGTGCCAGCAGTTCTGGACAGGGGGGAGAGCAGTACTTC
CASSSGQGGEQYF
>.|.|TRBJ2-7|TRBV5-1
TGCGCCAGCAGCTTGGAGGGCAGGGGATACGAGCAGTACTTC
CASSLEGRGYEQYF
>.|few|TRBJ2-2|TRBV5-6
TGTGCCAGCAGCTTGGTAGGGGTTAGTACCGGGGAGCTGTTTTTT
CASSLVGVSTGELFF
>.|few|TRBJ2-2|TRBV12-3/TRBV12-4
TGTGCCAGCAGTTTAGGGGCAAGTCAAGAGGAGCTGTTTTTT
CASSLGASQEELFF
>TRBD2|.|TRBJ2-1|TRBV4-3
TGCGCCAGCAGCCAAATTACTACTAGCGTAACCAATGAGCAGTTCTTC
CASSQITTSVTNEQFF
>TRBD1|few|TRBJ1-1|TRBV28
TGTGCCAGCAGTTTACAAGCTCAGGGGGCCTACACTGAAGCTTTCTTT
CASSLQAQGAYTEAFF